This T cell receptor beta chain was documented in a study of T-cell memory formation after mild COVID-19. Study summary: The study found TCR clusters largely donor specific.

This clonotype was seen many times. Its antigen is undetermined. Findings and caveats of the study: Contracting clones, day 15 to 85, had balanced CD4/CD8, and later expanders favored CD4+. That cross-reactive memory joined was suggested by some responding clones appearing in pre-infection memory.

In germline, CDR1 is LGHNA, CDR2 YNFKEQ. V shed 3 bases and J 9 bases; nucleotides not matched to a gene: 7. The CDR3 runs 14 residues. 5'RACE with constant-segment primers built TCRalpha and TCRbeta cDNA libraries with UMIs. From the 5' RACE reads, TCRdb called clonotypes with MiXCR, one entry per CDR3 protein. The sample yields 300,000 to 400,000 distinct CDR3 sequences, roughly an eighth seen once. This chain links TRBV4-2 with TRBJ1-3; 8 nucleotides line up with TRBD1. Sequenced material: PBMCs or a T cell subset sorted from them (not recorded which). The TCR was taken from a man younger than 35 who had mild COVID-19 (a few samples of this study predate the infection). Cell type and time point are not known. The DNA for the CDR3 is TGTGCCAGCAGCCATACAGGGGGTATGGGCACCATATATTTT. This codes for CASSHTGGMGTIYF.